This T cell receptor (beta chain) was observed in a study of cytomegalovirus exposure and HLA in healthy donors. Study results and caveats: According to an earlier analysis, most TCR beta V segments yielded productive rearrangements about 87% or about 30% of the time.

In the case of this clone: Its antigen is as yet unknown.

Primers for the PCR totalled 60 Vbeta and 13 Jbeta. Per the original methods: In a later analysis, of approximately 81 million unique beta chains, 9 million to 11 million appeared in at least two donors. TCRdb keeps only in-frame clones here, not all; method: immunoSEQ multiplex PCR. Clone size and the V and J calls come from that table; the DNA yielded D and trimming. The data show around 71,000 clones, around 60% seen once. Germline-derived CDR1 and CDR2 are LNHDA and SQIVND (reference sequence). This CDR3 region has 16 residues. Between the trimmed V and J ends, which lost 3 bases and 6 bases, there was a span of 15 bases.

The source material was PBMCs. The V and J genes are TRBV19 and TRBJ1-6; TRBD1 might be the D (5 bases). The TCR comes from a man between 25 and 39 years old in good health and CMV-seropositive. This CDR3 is CASSIQGARSNSPLHF. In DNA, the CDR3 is TGTGCCAGTAGTATTCAAGGGGCCCGAAGTAATTCACCCCTCCACTTT.